This T cell receptor beta chain came from a study of cytomegalovirus exposure and HLA in healthy donors. Findings and limits, study-wide: A later analysis showed HLA-associated TCR beta chains outstripping equally common others in clonal expansion. Most TCR sequences proved rare, with some public TCRs found in many donors. Sequence variants that were highly shared formed a cluster that was likely a sequencing artifact.

The germline V and J ends were trimmed by 1 base and 3 bases, with 13 bases remaining between them. This CDR3 is 15 amino acids long. CDR1 is SGHRS and CDR2 is YFSETQ in the germline V gene. As regards this clone: Its specificity is not known.

PCR amplification relied on 60 Vbeta primers (plus 13 Jbeta primers). Data came from immunoSEQ multiplex PCR; TCRdb stores just in-frame clones and leaves some out. The top ten hold approximately 8.5% of the sample, which has under 200,000 clones, roughly 85% seen once. Among the donors, all were healthy bone marrow donors. Sequences were obtained from PBMCs. The gene calls are TRBV5-1 and TRBJ1-2, with TRBD1 as a possible D gene (6 bases). The origin of this receptor is a young man in good health and CMV-seropositive. The CDR3 nucleotides are TGCGCCAGCAGCTTGAAGACAGGACTGGACTATGGCTACACCTTC. As protein: CASSLKTGLDYGYTF.